This T cell receptor (beta chain) was documented in a study of PD-1 blockade in classical Hodgkin lymphoma. The study, taken as a whole, reports: Newly diagnosed patients were said to have less baseline TCR diversity than healthy donors did. Newly diagnosed patients had diversity similar to the baseline diversity of complete responders.

All patients relapsed after autologous stem cell transplantation, and brentuximab vedotin exposure varied. V was pared by 2 bases and J by 0 bases, with 10 bases of the junction left unmatched. This CDR3 region has 17 residues. Germline V lookup: CDR1 MDHEN, CDR2 SYDVKM. This clone is deemed medium-sized. Its antigen is still unknown. Assay: immunoSEQ multiplex PCR; the TCRdb copy retains only in-frame clones and omits some. There are approximately 17,000 clones in the sample; roughly 80% occur only once, and 24% lies in the top ten. The chain carries TRBV28 and TRBJ2-7; 7 nucleotides match TRBD2. The TCR originated in a human donor with classical Hodgkin lymphoma. The sample here was peripheral blood mononuclear cells (PBMCs), taken at baseline. As DNA, the CDR3 is TGTGCCAGCAGTTTAGAATTCCTAGCGGTAACCTCCTACGAGCAGTACTTC. Residues: CASSLEFLAVTSYEQYF.